This is a list of T cell receptor beta chains from one sample in a study of OX40 agonist ivuxolimab in advanced cancers. Assay: immunoSEQ multiplex PCR; the TCRdb copy retains only in-frame clones and omits some. The sample carries around 80,000 clones, about 85% recorded once. This material consisted of CD4+ or CD8+ T cells sorted from blood, taken in a trial of the OX40 agonist ivuxolimab. These receptors were taken from an adult with an advanced solid tumor such as melanoma, head and neck, liver or kidney cancer. The CDR3 runs from the conserved cysteine through the conserved F or W. D genes are given only for firm matches. Expanded clones are given a class, and other clones once, few, many or no size at all.

j_gene: TRBJ1-2
abundance: few
d_gene: NA
v_gene: TRBV6-5
CDR3nt: TGTGCCAGCAGTCCAGACAGCTATGGCTACACCTTC
CDR3aa: CASSPDSYGYTF

j_gene: TRBJ2-5
abundance: NA
d_gene: NA
v_gene: TRBV5-1
CDR3nt: TGCGCCAGCAGCTTGGCAGCCGGACGACGTGGGCAAGAGACCCAGTACTTC
CDR3aa: CASSLAAGRRGQETQYF

j_gene: TRBJ2-5
abundance: NA
d_gene: TRBD2
v_gene: TRBV25-1
CDR3nt: TGTGCCAGCAGTGAATGGGGGACTAGATCCCCAGAGACCCAGTACTTC
CDR3aa: CASSEWGTRSPETQYF

j_gene: TRBJ2-7
abundance: NA
d_gene: TRBD1
v_gene: TRBV29-1
CDR3nt: TGCAGCGCCAGACCGGGACAGGGATCCTACGAGCAGTACTTC
CDR3aa: CSARPGQGSYEQYF

j_gene: TRBJ1-3
abundance: NA
d_gene: TRBD1
v_gene: TRBV12-5
CDR3nt: TGTGCTAGTGGTTCGCCTTCGGGACAGGGGGCCGGGTCGACTGGAAACACCATATATTTT
CDR3aa: CASGSPSGQGAGSTGNTIYF

j_gene: TRBJ2-2
abundance: NA
d_gene: NA
v_gene: TRBV29-1
CDR3nt: TGCAGCGTTGAGGCGCAGGGGAACACCGGGGAGCTGTTTTTT
CDR3aa: CSVEAQGNTGELFF

j_gene: TRBJ1-4
abundance: once
d_gene: NA
v_gene: TRBV27
CDR3nt: TGTGCCAGCAGTTTAGGGGGGTGGTATGAAAAACTGTTTTTT
CDR3aa: CASSLGGWYEKLFF

j_gene: TRBJ2-2
abundance: NA
d_gene: NA
v_gene: TRBV18
CDR3nt: TGTGCCAGCTCACCACCGGGGGATTACACCGGGGAGCTGTTTTTT
CDR3aa: CASSPPGDYTGELFF

j_gene: TRBJ1-3
abundance: NA
d_gene: NA
v_gene: TRBV29-1
CDR3nt: TGCAGCGTTCAGGCAGGGGTGTCCGGAAACACCATATATTTT
CDR3aa: CSVQAGVSGNTIYF

j_gene: TRBJ1-1
abundance: NA
d_gene: NA
v_gene: TRBV19
CDR3nt: TGTGCCAGTAGGAGCCAGGCTATGAACACTGAAGCTTTCTTT
CDR3aa: CASRSQAMNTEAFF

j_gene: TRBJ2-7
abundance: NA
d_gene: TRBD2
v_gene: TRBV30
CDR3nt: TGTGCCTGGAGTAGACGGGAGGCCTTCCTCGGGGAGCAGTACTTC
CDR3aa: CAWSRREAFLGEQYF

j_gene: TRBJ2-3
abundance: NA
d_gene: NA
v_gene: TRBV7-3
CDR3nt: TGTGCCAGCAGCTACGGACCAGCAGATACGCAGTATTTT
CDR3aa: CASSYGPADTQYF

j_gene: TRBJ2-2
abundance: NA
d_gene: TRBD2
v_gene: TRBV18
CDR3nt: TGTGCCAGCTCACCCCTACGACTAGCCCGCTTCACCGGGGAGCTGTTTTTT
CDR3aa: CASSPLRLARFTGELFF

j_gene: TRBJ1-1
abundance: NA
d_gene: NA
v_gene: TRBV7-2
CDR3nt: TGTGCCAGCAGGTTCAGGGGAGCTGAAGCTTTCTTT
CDR3aa: CASRFRGAEAFF

j_gene: TRBJ2-7
abundance: once
d_gene: TRBD2
v_gene: TRBV6-5
CDR3nt: TGTGCCAGCCGGGCGGGGGGTACCTACGAGCAGTACTTC
CDR3aa: CASRAGGTYEQYF

j_gene: TRBJ2-5
abundance: medium-sized
d_gene: NA
v_gene: TRBV6-1
CDR3nt: TGTGCCAGCACCGAAGAGACCCAGTACTTC
CDR3aa: CASTEETQYF

j_gene: TRBJ1-2
abundance: once
d_gene: NA
v_gene: TRBV30
CDR3nt: TGTGCCTGGAGTTGGGAGGGGCGGAATGGCTACACCTTC
CDR3aa: CAWSWEGRNGYTF

j_gene: TRBJ2-7
abundance: NA
d_gene: TRBD2
v_gene: TRBV5-1
CDR3nt: TGCGCCAGCAGCTTGGGTCCTAGCGGGGGGTTCTACGAGCAGTACTTC
CDR3aa: CASSLGPSGGFYEQYF

j_gene: TRBJ1-1
abundance: NA
d_gene: NA
v_gene: TRBV11-3
CDR3nt: TGTGCCAGCAGCCTAGGAGCCTCGAACACTGAAGCTTTCTTT
CDR3aa: CASSLGASNTEAFF

j_gene: TRBJ2-7
abundance: NA
d_gene: TRBD2
v_gene: TRBV19
CDR3nt: TGTGCCACCCGGGGACTAGCGGGTTCCGACTTCTACGAGCAGTACTTC
CDR3aa: CATRGLAGSDFYEQYF

j_gene: TRBJ1-2
abundance: NA
d_gene: NA
v_gene: TRBV5-4
CDR3nt: TGTGCCAGCAGCTTGGACAGGGTGGACTATGGCTACACCTTC
CDR3aa: CASSLDRVDYGYTF

j_gene: TRBJ1-2
abundance: NA
d_gene: NA
v_gene: TRBV16
CDR3nt: TGTGCCAGCAGCCAAAACTATGGCTACACCTTC
CDR3aa: CASSQNYGYTF

j_gene: TRBJ2-5
abundance: NA
d_gene: TRBD2
v_gene: TRBV5-1
CDR3nt: TGCGCCAGCAGCGCAGGGACTAGCGCTCAGACCCAGTACTTC
CDR3aa: CASSAGTSAQTQYF

j_gene: TRBJ1-1
abundance: NA
d_gene: NA
v_gene: TRBV7-2
CDR3nt: TGTGCCAGCAGCTTATTGGGACTTCTAAAGAACACTGAAGCTTTCTTT
CDR3aa: CASSLLGLLKNTEAFF

j_gene: TRBJ1-1
abundance: NA
d_gene: NA
v_gene: TRBV11-3
CDR3nt: TGTGCCAGCACCCAACGGGGGGGGGCCACTGAAGCTTTCTTT
CDR3aa: CASTQRGGATEAFF

j_gene: TRBJ2-3
abundance: NA
d_gene: TRBD2
v_gene: TRBV27
CDR3nt: TGTGCCAGCAGTTTCGGAGCGGGAGTGGTGTATACGCAGTATTTT
CDR3aa: CASSFGAGVVYTQYF

j_gene: TRBJ1-1
abundance: NA
d_gene: NA
v_gene: TRBV11-2
CDR3nt: TGTGCCAGCAGCCCCCAACTCGAAGCTTTCTTT
CDR3aa: CASSPQLEAFF

j_gene: TRBJ1-5
abundance: NA
d_gene: NA
v_gene: TRBV19
CDR3nt: TGTGCCAGTAGTAGAGACGACAGAGATCAGCCCCAGCATTTT
CDR3aa: CASSRDDRDQPQHF

j_gene: TRBJ1-5
abundance: once
d_gene: TRBD1
v_gene: TRBV6-6
CDR3nt: TGTGCCAGCAGTTACTCCGGGACAGGGCCCCAGCCCCAGCATTTT
CDR3aa: CASSYSGTGPQPQHF

j_gene: TRBJ1-2
abundance: NA
d_gene: TRBD1
v_gene: TRBV6-1
CDR3nt: TGTGCCAGCACTCGGGGAGGGGGCGCAAGTGGCTACACCTTC
CDR3aa: CASTRGGGASGYTF

j_gene: TRBJ1-1
abundance: NA
d_gene: NA
v_gene: TRBV6-1
CDR3nt: TGTGCCAGCAGATCAGGGAACACTGAAGCTTTCTTT
CDR3aa: CASRSGNTEAFF

j_gene: TRBJ2-2
abundance: NA
d_gene: TRBD1
v_gene: TRBV7-3
CDR3nt: TGTGCCAGCAGTCTCGACAGGGGCGGCGGGGAGCTGTTTTTT
CDR3aa: CASSLDRGGGELFF

j_gene: TRBJ1-1
abundance: once
d_gene: NA
v_gene: TRBV6-1
CDR3nt: TGTGCCAGCACCTCCTGGGAGGATGAAGCTTTCTTT
CDR3aa: CASTSWEDEAFF

j_gene: TRBJ2-3
abundance: NA
d_gene: NA
v_gene: TRBV4-2
CDR3nt: TGTGCCAGCAGCCAAGAAGGGTCAGGAGAGGATACGCAGTATTTT
CDR3aa: CASSQEGSGEDTQYF

j_gene: TRBJ2-7
abundance: NA
d_gene: NA
v_gene: TRBV7-8
CDR3nt: TGTGCCAGCAGAACAGGCCACGGATCCTACGAGCAGTACTTC
CDR3aa: CASRTGHGSYEQYF

j_gene: TRBJ1-2
abundance: NA
d_gene: TRBD1
v_gene: TRBV30
CDR3nt: TGTGCCTGGAGTAGGGCAGGGGGGGCGGCGTACTACACCTTC
CDR3aa: CAWSRAGGAAYYTF

j_gene: TRBJ2-2
abundance: NA
d_gene: TRBD2
v_gene: TRBV7-9
CDR3nt: TGTGCCAGCAGCGCGGGAGTCCTAGGGGGGGAGCTGTTTTTT
CDR3aa: CASSAGVLGGELFF

j_gene: TRBJ1-5
abundance: NA
d_gene: NA
v_gene: TRBV4-2
CDR3nt: TGTGCCAGCAGCCAAGTTTACGGGGGAAGGGCCATGAGCAATCAGCCCCAGCATTTT
CDR3aa: CASSQVYGGRAMSNQPQHF

j_gene: TRBJ1-2
abundance: NA
d_gene: TRBD1
v_gene: TRBV7-2
CDR3nt: TGTGCCAGCAGCCGGGACAGGGCCTATGGCTACACCTTC
CDR3aa: CASSRDRAYGYTF

j_gene: TRBJ2-7
abundance: NA
d_gene: NA
v_gene: TRBV7-2
CDR3nt: TGTGCCAGCAGCTGGAAACTAACCTACGAGCAGTACTTC
CDR3aa: CASSWKLTYEQYF

j_gene: TRBJ2-7
abundance: NA
d_gene: NA
v_gene: TRBV4-1
CDR3nt: TGCGCCAGCAGCCAACCGGGTGATTCCTACGAGCAGTACTTC
CDR3aa: CASSQPGDSYEQYF

j_gene: TRBJ1-2
abundance: once
d_gene: NA
v_gene: TRBV7-2
CDR3nt: TGTGCCAGCAGCAAACTCAGGAGGGGAGACTATGGCTACACCTTC
CDR3aa: CASSKLRRGDYGYTF

j_gene: TRBJ2-3
abundance: NA
d_gene: TRBD2
v_gene: TRBV18
CDR3nt: TGTGCCAGCTCGCCACGAAGGAATCGCGGGGGGGCTAGGGATACGCAGTATTTT
CDR3aa: CASSPRRNRGGARDTQYF

j_gene: TRBJ1-5
abundance: NA
d_gene: NA
v_gene: TRBV12-5
CDR3nt: TGTGCTAGTGGGGGACTGGCGGCTCAGCCCCAGCATTTT
CDR3aa: CASGGLAAQPQHF

j_gene: TRBJ1-1
abundance: NA
d_gene: NA
v_gene: TRBV28
CDR3nt: TGTGCCAGCCGGGGCCAAGTCCCTCCCGAAGCTTTCTTT
CDR3aa: CASRGQVPPEAFF

j_gene: TRBJ2-3
abundance: NA
d_gene: NA
v_gene: TRBV27
CDR3nt: TGTGCCAGCACCCAACCCGGACAGAGCACAGATACGCAGTATTTT
CDR3aa: CASTQPGQSTDTQYF

j_gene: TRBJ2-2
abundance: NA
d_gene: NA
v_gene: TRBV7-3
CDR3nt: TGTGCCAGCAGCCTAAGGGCGTTAGCTGTCCACCCCACCGGGGAGCTGTTTTTT
CDR3aa: CASSLRALAVHPTGELFF

j_gene: TRBJ1-2
abundance: few
d_gene: TRBD1
v_gene: TRBV25-1
CDR3nt: TGTGCCAGCAGTGAACAGGGGGCCTCGTACTATGGCTACACCTTC
CDR3aa: CASSEQGASYYGYTF

j_gene: TRBJ2-6
abundance: NA
d_gene: NA
v_gene: TRBV19
CDR3nt: TGTGCCAGTAGTATAGAGGGTTCTGGGGCCAACGTCCTGACTTTC
CDR3aa: CASSIEGSGANVLTF

j_gene: TRBJ2-5
abundance: NA
d_gene: NA
v_gene: TRBV14
CDR3nt: TGTGCCAGCAGCCCGAGCGGGGAGACCCAGTACTTC
CDR3aa: CASSPSGETQYF

j_gene: TRBJ1-2
abundance: NA
d_gene: NA
v_gene: TRBV14
CDR3nt: TGTGCCAGCAGCCCGTACAGGGACCATGGCTACACCTTC
CDR3aa: CASSPYRDHGYTF

j_gene: TRBJ1-1
abundance: NA
d_gene: NA
v_gene: TRBV7-7
CDR3nt: TGTGCCAGCAGCTTAGAGTTGAACACTGAAGCTTTCTTT
CDR3aa: CASSLELNTEAFF